Listed below are T cell receptor beta chains from one sample, sequenced in a study of cytomegalovirus exposure and HLA in healthy donors. The assay was immunoSEQ multiplex PCR, and TCRdb's table has in-frame clones only and misses some. This sample contains roughly 140,000 clones. The sample consisted of PBMCs. These receptors were taken from a male donor in good health and CMV-seronegative. CDR3s include the opening cysteine and the closing phenylalanine or tryptophan. D genes are given only for firm matches.

J: TRBJ1-1
V: TRBV9
D: -
length: 14
DNA: TGTGCCAGCAGCCCAAGCGCGTTTGGGACTGAAGCTTTCTTT
CDR3: CASSPSAFGTEAFF

J: TRBJ1-1
V: TRBV10-3
D: -
length: 12
DNA: TGTGCCACCGCACAGGGGAACACTGAAGCTTTCTTT
CDR3: CATAQGNTEAFF

J: TRBJ1-6
V: TRBV28
D: -
length: 13
DNA: TGTGCCAGCAGGGACGGGAATAATTCACCCCTCCACTTT
CDR3: CASRDGNNSPLHF

J: TRBJ2-1
V: TRBV2
D: TRBD2
length: 13
DNA: TGTGCCAGCAGCCAGACTAGCTTAGTTGAGCAGTTCTTC
CDR3: CASSQTSLVEQFF

J: TRBJ2-1
V: TRBV14
D: -
length: 15
DNA: TGTGCCAGCAGCCAGCTACAGCCGATATACGCTGAGCAGTTCTTC
CDR3: CASSQLQPIYAEQFF

J: TRBJ2-7
V: TRBV30
D: -
length: 13
DNA: TGTGCCTGGAGTGTAGCGAGCGCCTACGAGCAGTACTTC
CDR3: CAWSVASAYEQYF

J: TRBJ2-3
V: TRBV27
D: TRBD2
length: 18
DNA: TGTGCCAGCAGCCAGAGGCTAGCGGGACCTCATTCCACAGATACGCAGTATTTT
CDR3: CASSQRLAGPHSTDTQYF

J: TRBJ2-7
V: TRBV10-2
D: -
length: 13
DNA: TGCGCCAGCACGGAGGGCCACTGGAACGAGCAGTACTTC
CDR3: CASTEGHWNEQYF

J: TRBJ2-7
V: TRBV6-6
D: -
length: 11
DNA: TGTGCCAGCAGTCTTACATACGAGCAGTACTTC
CDR3: CASSLTYEQYF

J: TRBJ1-1
V: TRBV5-1
D: -
length: 14
DNA: TGCGCCAGCAGCTTGGAGACTAGGAGCACTGAAGCTTTCTTT
CDR3: CASSLETRSTEAFF

J: TRBJ1-1
V: TRBV30
D: -
length: 13
DNA: TGTGCCTGGAGTACCCGAGGTAACACTGAAGCTTTCTTT
CDR3: CAWSTRGNTEAFF

J: TRBJ1-1
V: TRBV6-6
D: -
length: 11
DNA: TGTGCCAGCAGTCCAAACACTGAAGCTTTCTTT
CDR3: CASSPNTEAFF

J: TRBJ2-6
V: TRBV28
D: TRBD1
length: 18
DNA: TGTGCCAGCACAAAGGGGGCCCCCCTAGGTTCTGGGGCCAACGTCCTGACTTTC
CDR3: CASTKGAPLGSGANVLTF

J: TRBJ2-1
V: TRBV2
D: TRBD2
length: 19
DNA: TGTGCCAGCAGTGAAGCGTTAGCGGGAGGTCTCAGCTCCTACAATGAGCAGTTCTTC
CDR3: CASSEALAGGLSSYNEQFF

J: TRBJ2-7
V: TRBV28
D: -
length: 16
DNA: TGTGCCAGCAGTTCCCCTTCGGAGGGACTGCACTACGAGCAGTACTTC
CDR3: CASSSPSEGLHYEQYF